This T cell receptor (beta chain) stems from a study of tumor and adjacent non-tumor tissue in lung cancer. In germline, CDR1 is SGHAT, CDR2 FQNNGV. This CDR3 region has 13 residues. Points from the study as a whole: Normal lung showed higher cumulative top 100 clone frequency than tumor.

A word on this clonotype: The target antigen is unknown. The germline gene is not matched at one end of the junction; a read error may be the cause.

This sample's RNA came from whole unsorted tissue. Three rounds of nested PCR, following a modified ARM-PCR protocol, produced the TCRbeta library. In TCRdb, the multiplex PCR reads were re-called with MiXCR into one record per CDR3 protein. The sample carries about 200,000 distinct CDR3 sequences, 71% recorded once. The rearrangement links TRBV11-2 to TRBJ2-1, with D unresolved. The sample consisted of lung tumor tissue. This clonotype originated in a man in his sixties with non-small cell lung cancer. The CDR3 DNA sequence: TGTGCCAGCAGCTCTGCAATTTACAATGATCAGTTATTC. Amino acids: CASSSAIYNDQLF.